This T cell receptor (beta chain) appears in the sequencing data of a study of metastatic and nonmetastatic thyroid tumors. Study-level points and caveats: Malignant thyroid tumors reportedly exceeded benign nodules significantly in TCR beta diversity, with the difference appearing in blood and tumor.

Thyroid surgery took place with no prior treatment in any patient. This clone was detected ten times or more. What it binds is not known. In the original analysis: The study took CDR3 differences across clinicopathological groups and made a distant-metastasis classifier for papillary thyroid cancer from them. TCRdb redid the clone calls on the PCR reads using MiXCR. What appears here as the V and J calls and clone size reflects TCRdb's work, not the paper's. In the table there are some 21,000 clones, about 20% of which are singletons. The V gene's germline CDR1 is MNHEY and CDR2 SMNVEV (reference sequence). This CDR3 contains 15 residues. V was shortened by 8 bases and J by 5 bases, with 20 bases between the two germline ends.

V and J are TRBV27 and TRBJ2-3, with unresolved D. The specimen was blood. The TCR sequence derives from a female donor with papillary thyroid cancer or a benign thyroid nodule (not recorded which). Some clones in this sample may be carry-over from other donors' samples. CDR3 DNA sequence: TGTGCCAGCTCCCGGGCACCCGGTGCTATAGATACGCAGTATTTT. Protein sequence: CASSRAPGAIDTQYF.